This T cell receptor beta chain was found in a study of Ad26.COV2.S vaccination and SARS-CoV-2 variants. Treatment defined: roughly 18 received Ad26.COV2.S at low or high dose, single or two shots; roughly five received placebo; per-sample allocation not given. At day 63 after the first vaccine or placebo injection, samples were drawn. Germline CDR1 and CDR2: SQVTM and ANQGSEA. Trimming removed 3 bases from V and 1 base from J, with 13 bases in between. The CDR3 length is 14 residues. Clones were sequenced by immunoSEQ multiplex PCR, and TCRdb holds only the in-frame ones, with some missing. The data hold about 400,000 clones, with roughly 90% observed a single time.

The sequence came from a person aged 18 to 65 who received the Ad26.COV2.S COVID-19 vaccine or a placebo. Sequences were derived from peripheral blood, sampled in a trial of Ad26.COV2.S vaccine versus placebo. The V call is TRBV29-1, the J call TRBJ2-7; possibly TRBD2 for D (5 bases). The DNA for the CDR3 is TGCAGCGTTGAGAAGAGGGTAGGTTCCTACGAGCAGTACTTC. This codes for CSVEKRVGSYEQYF.